The T cell receptor beta chain described here comes from a study of blood T cells in healthy people across ages (dated by TCRdb to between 2015 and 2016). Study-level background: In model experiments, template switching captured roughly one uniquely barcoded TCR beta cDNA molecule for every two T cells. The study measured age-related changes in TCR beta repertoire diversity using deep sequencing normalized with unique cDNA molecular identifiers. Donors were grouped into four age groups: young (average approximately 16 years), middle-aged (around 39), aged (roughly 62) and long-lived (just over 80). To avoid experimental bias, donors of different ages were randomly spread across the sequencing lanes. Two additional independent replicas of 1 million unique cDNA reads from the same blood draw were analyzed for two donors (one aged 18 to 30 and one aged 80 or older). General conclusions and limits of the study: Conclusive comparison of naive and antigen-experienced compartments was prevented by the profiling of bulk unsorted PBMCs. Because donor CMV infection status was unknown, age-related changes in expanded clonotypes were potentially confounded. Compared with the aged group, more naive CD4+ T cells, fewer expanded clones and increased TCR diversity were shown by the long-lived group, suggesting age selection. The percentage of naive T cells measured by flow cytometry correlated strongly with observed TCR beta diversity. Observed TCR beta diversity per million T cells fell roughly linearly with age, and a significant reduction was already apparent by age around 40. Estimates of total diversity based on one million sequenced T cells were regarded as lower bounds and as underestimates.

The table lists this clonotype with a few counts. Its antigen is not yet known. Per-nucleotide qualities are absent, and no much larger clonotype sits a single base away. The donors were under 40 Caucasian individuals from Russia, aged 6 to 90 years, who were systemically healthy. Each donor gave 9 to 10 milliliters of peripheral blood, collected into EDTA-treated Vacutainer tubes. Ficoll-Paque density-gradient centrifugation was used to isolate PBMCs, with at least 7 million obtained per sample. Trizol reagent was used to extract total RNA from PBMCs, with at least 6 micrograms per sample. The percentages of naive CD45RAhigh/CD27high T cells were determined by flow cytometry on a PBMC aliquot from every donor. Library preparation used 5' RACE. Sequencing relied on an Illumina HiSeq 2500. A second PCR of about 6 to 11 cycles was run with a J-beta primer mix and a sample-barcoded 5' primer. Each TCR beta cDNA molecule received a unique molecular identifier from a template-switch 5' adaptor carrying 12 random nucleotides. Each sample yielded at least 2.5 million CDR3-containing paired-end reads. All of the RNA was converted into first-strand cDNA using the Mint cDNA synthesis kit, with a TRBC-specific oligonucleotide serving as the primer. All cDNA was treated with uracil-DNA glycosylase and then went through a first 18-cycle PCR with the universal primers M1SS and BC2_uni_R. As for the authors' bioinformatics: For normalization, 1 million high-quality reads, each with a distinct molecular identifier, were randomly selected from each sample. Reads with shared molecular identifiers were discarded instead of being binned into consensus sequences. MiTCR, with a Q25 quality threshold and the strictest error-elimination algorithm, was used for CDR3 identification, clonotype clustering and error correction. A nonparametric unseen species model with Euler transformation was used to estimate a lower bound on total TCR beta diversity. TCRdb reran the public reads through fastp at Q25 and MiXCR, keeping productive beta chains. Every CDR3 protein is listed once, alongside the most common genes and DNA of its rows. TCRdb, not the original authors, processed these V and J calls. The sample contains almost 300,000 distinct CDR3 sequences, around 30% of them found a single time. 25% to 30% of the sample is held by the ten biggest clonotypes.

Looking up the germline V gene (reference sequence) yields CDR1 DFQATT and CDR2 SNEGSKA. Measured from the cysteine to the phenylalanine, the CDR3 is 12 residues long. The entry retains the CDR3 DNA only, 36 bases that are in frame from base 1. The chain is made from TRBV20-1 and TRBJ2-5, with TRBD1 perhaps the D gene, on 6 matching bases. The J call may be wrong; the DNA end is better matched by TRBJ2-7. This TCR was recovered from a woman in her seventies in good health. The sequenced sample was blood. The DNA sequence reads TGCAGTGCTCCCAAGGGGGCCTACGAGCAGTACTTC. It encodes CSAPKGAYEQYF.